The rows below give T cell receptor beta chains drawn from one sample of a study of T cell responses to AZD1222 COVID-19 vaccine. TCRdb's table, derived via immunoSEQ multiplex PCR, lists solely in-frame clones and lacks some. Of 75,000 to 90,000 clones in the sample, approximately 81% were seen once. Here the sequenced sample was peripheral blood, taken on day 0 of AZD1222 vaccination. These receptor sequences come from an adult in good health. Each CDR3 is given with its conserved first and last residue. The order of the fields is J gene, V gene, CDR3 protein.

>TRBJ2-1|TRBV28
CASVAGGRVEQFF
>TRBJ2-7|TRBV6-5
CASSLWTGYEQYF
>TRBJ1-3|TRBV5-8
CASSLFGTGSSGNTIYF
>TRBJ2-7|TRBV25-1
CASRGTGIGEQYF
>TRBJ2-2|TRBV3-1/TRBV3-2
CASSLGGPNTGELFF
>TRBJ2-7|TRBV7-9
CASTKSGGLEQYF
>TRBJ2-1|TRBV11-1
CASSPGGSGGMDQFF
>TRBJ1-1|TRBV14
CASSQAVVTEAFF
>TRBJ1-6|TRBV9
CASSVGGGYSPLHF
>TRBJ1-6|TRBV18
CASSPPSGGENSPLHF
>TRBJ1-1|TRBV27
CASSLSGQGGNTEAFF
>TRBJ2-1|TRBV28
CAISVQSGPQYNEQFF
>TRBJ2-3|TRBV27
CASSLHPRRADTQYF
>TRBJ1-1|TRBV9
CASSEQLNTEAFF
>TRBJ1-2|TRBV18
CASSPPRISIYGYTF
>TRBJ1-6|TRBV9
CASSVSYRESPLHF
>TRBJ1-6|TRBV5-5
CASSYQGSSPLHF
>TRBJ1-2|TRBV6-2/TRBV6-3
CASSRTGPNYGYTF
>TRBJ1-6|TRBV16
CASSPPGGSPLHF
>TRBJ2-4|TRBV4-3
CASSQGTFGAKNIQYF
>TRBJ2-7|TRBV7-8
CASSLVLLEQYF
>TRBJ2-7|TRBV11-3
CASSLGDEYEQYF
>TRBJ2-1|TRBV24-1
CATGTGSRDEQFF
>TRBJ1-6|TRBV6-5
CASSYGQGDSPLHF
>TRBJ2-1|TRBV4-1
CASSQEPSGTSDLGNEQFF
>TRBJ1-6|TRBV4-3
CASSRLNGERNSPLHF
>TRBJ1-6|TRBV4-1
CASSRSGQGAENSPLHF
>TRBJ1-1|TRBV7-9
CASKGDSPEAFF
>TRBJ2-5|TRBV5-1
CASSLMYRGYQETQYF
>TRBJ1-1|TRBV7-2
CASSFTGQREAFF
>TRBJ1-2|TRBV6-2/TRBV6-3
CASSRRGTDGYTF
>TRBJ2-6|TRBV29-1
CSVAASGGSLSGANVLTF
>TRBJ1-1|TRBV6-5
CASKIQGAGTEAFF
>TRBJ1-1|TRBV6-5
CASSSSTGDTEAFF
>TRBJ1-1|TRBV5-6
CASSLGQRAFF
>TRBJ1-3|TRBV12-3/TRBV12-4
CASSDRPGNTIYF
>TRBJ1-6|TRBV7-9
CASSPEVDSPLHF
>TRBJ1-5|TRBV7-9
CASSPPGEQPQHF
>TRBJ2-3|TRBV5-1
CASSPGLAGGLDTQYF
>TRBJ2-7|TRBV19
CASSIRWGAWYEQYF
>TRBJ2-2|TRBV5-1
CASSSGTPLMGLFF
>TRBJ2-7|TRBV6-5
CASSYSTQGYYEQYF
>TRBJ2-1|TRBV18
CASSPRTGWNEQFF
>TRBJ1-1|TRBV27
CASSLSRGHTEAFF
>TRBJ1-2|TRBV30
CAWSATDDGFGGTF
>TRBJ2-3|TRBV29-1
CSVEVAGGTDTQYF
>TRBJ2-5|TRBV10-3
CAISESGTQETQYF
>TRBJ1-5|TRBV2
CASSADGRNQPQHF
>TRBJ2-7|TRBV6-1
CASSAGLAGGSYEQYF
>TRBJ2-3|TRBV2
CASSEGSTWSTDTQYF
>TRBJ1-1|TRBV5-4
CASSSDEGTEAFF
>TRBJ1-1|TRBV19
CASSPLGTEAFF
>TRBJ2-7|TRBV7-9
CASSSRGVLVQYF
>TRBJ1-2|TRBV30
CAWGGALYGYTF